This T cell receptor beta chain is from a study of response to subunit inactivated influenza vaccine. General observations from the study: Few new T cells, the authors suggested, are recruited by each seasonal influenza vaccination.

TCRdb used MiXCR to reprocess the RT-PCR reads, holding one entry per CDR3 protein. The sample includes a few hundred thousand distinct CDR3 sequences, 12% to 15% seen only once; the top ten take more than 9.5%. Regarding this clonotype: Its antigen is unidentified.

The CDR3 contains 15 residues. From germline, CDR1 is DFQATT and CDR2 SNEGSKA (reference sequence). With 6 bases removed from V and 0 bases from J, the gap between germline ends came to 15 bases. Material: PBMCs from blood, obtained 11 to 12 days after vaccination. This TCR came from a man aged 50 to 59 who received an inactivated influenza vaccine. V usage is TRBV20-1 and J usage is TRBJ1-5, with unresolved D. CDR3 residues: CSANAESYSNQPQHF. The CDR3 nucleotides read TGCAGTGCCAATGCCGAGTCTTATAGCAATCAGCCCCAGCATTTT.